This T cell receptor (beta chain) was recorded in a study of early T cells in non-severe SARS-CoV-2 infection. This CDR3 region has 15 residues. Trimming took 2 bases from V and 0 from J, leaving 8 bases between them. The V gene's germline CDR1 is MNHEY and CDR2 SVGAGI. Each CDR3 protein is one row after TCRdb ran MiXCR on the 5' RACE reads. The repertoire holds around 33,000 distinct CDR3 sequences, with about 4.2% as singletons. This clonotype was recorded at least ten times. The chain employs TRBV6-5 and TRBJ1-3, with D tentatively TRBD1 (6 bases). The sequenced sample consisted of whole blood. This clonotype was sampled from an adult who was a healthcare worker with PCR-confirmed SARS-CoV-2 infection or an uninfected control (not recorded which). Here the CDR3 reads CASSYRGTSGNTIYF. CDR3 sequence (DNA): TGTGCCAGCAGTTACAGGGGGACCTCTGGAAACACCATATATTTT.